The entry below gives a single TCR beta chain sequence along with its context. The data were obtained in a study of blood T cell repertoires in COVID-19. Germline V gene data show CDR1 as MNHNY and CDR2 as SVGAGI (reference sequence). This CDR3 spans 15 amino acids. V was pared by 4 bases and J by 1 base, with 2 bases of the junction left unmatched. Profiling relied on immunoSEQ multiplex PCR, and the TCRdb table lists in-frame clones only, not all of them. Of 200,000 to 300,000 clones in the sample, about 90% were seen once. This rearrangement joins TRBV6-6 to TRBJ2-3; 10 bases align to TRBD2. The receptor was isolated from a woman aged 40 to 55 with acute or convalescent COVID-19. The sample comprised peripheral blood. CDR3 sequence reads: CASSFTSGGTDTQYF. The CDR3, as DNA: TGTGCCAGCAGTTTCACTAGCGGGGGCACAGATACGCAGTATTTT.